A single sample is the source of the 18 T cell receptor beta chains below, sequenced in a study of response to subunit inactivated influenza vaccine. Each CDR3 protein is one row after TCRdb ran MiXCR on the RT-PCR reads. The data hold around 300,000 distinct CDR3 sequences, with about 20% observed a single time. The sequenced sample was PBMCs from blood, obtained 21 months after vaccination. These receptor sequences come from a man between 50 and 69 years old who received an inactivated influenza vaccine.

In this sample, this clonotype turned up a few times. V is TRBV6-5 and J is TRBJ1-1, with D possibly TRBD1 on 5 matching bases. Germline CDR1 MNHEY, CDR2 SVGAGI. The CDR3 runs to 13 residues. V lost 4 bases to trimming and J lost 7 bases, with 13 bases between them. DNA of the CDR3: TGTGCCAGCAGTTTGGGGCCAAGGGGTGAAGCTTTCTTT. Encoded protein: CASSLGPRGEAFF.

The sample holds a few counts of this clonotype. The V gene is TRBV21-1, the J gene TRBJ2-3; the D call in the table, TRBD2, was not verified against the DNA. TRBV21-1 is labeled a pseudogene. The CDR3 is 20 residues long. The CDR3 DNA reads as TGTGCCAGCACCCCGCCAGCCACTGGACGATGGGATTGCCGACCAGATACGCAGTATTTT. Its protein product is CASTPPATGRWDCRPDTQYF.

V and J are TRBV12-3 or TRBV12-4 and TRBJ1-6; D is unclear. The CDR3 loop spans 11 amino acids. Trimming took off 3 bases at V and 9 bases at J, with 3 bases between the two ends. Here the CDR3 DNA reads TGTGCCAGCAGTTTCGGTTCACCCCTCCACTTT. Translating gives CASSFGSPLHF.

This clonotype occurred a few times. This chain uses TRBV5-1 with TRBJ2-5; unclear D gene. The length of the CDR3 is 12 residues. The V gene lost 5 bases and the J gene lost 5 bases, with 10 bases spanning the gap. Germline V gene data show CDR1 as SGHRS and CDR2 as YFSETQ. Here the CDR3 DNA reads TGCGCCAGCAGACCGCTCGGGGAGACCCAGTACTTC. It translates to CASRPLGETQYF.

This clonotype was seen only a few times. This chain uses TRBV7-2 with TRBJ1-4; D is unclear. Germline CDR1 SGHTA, CDR2 FQGNSA. Between the trimmed V and J ends, which lost 5 bases and 5 bases, there was a span of 15 bases. This CDR3 has 15 amino acids. The CDR3 protein is CASSLSLQTNEKLFF. CDR3 DNA sequence: TGTGCCAGCAGCCTCTCCCTACAGACGAATGAAAAACTGTTTTTT.

This clonotype has just a few counts. The rearrangement uses TRBV4-1 and TRBJ1-5; 7 bases align to TRBD1. With 0 bases clipped from V and 6 bases from J, the junction kept 11 bases outside the gene matches. The V gene's germline CDR1 is MGHRA and CDR2 YSYEKL. The CDR3 totals 17 residues. CDR3 in amino acids: CASSQDPLRQGGQPQHF. CDR3 DNA sequence: TGCGCCAGCAGCCAAGACCCCTTAAGACAGGGCGGTCAGCCCCAGCATTTT.

The genes are TRBV11-1 and TRBJ2-2; TRBD2 matches at 10 bases. The CDR3 loop spans 18 amino acids. V shed 3 bases and J 4 bases; nucleotides not matched to a gene: 11. Per the germline V gene, CDR1 is SGHAT and CDR2 is FQDESV (reference sequence). The CDR3, as DNA: TGTGCCAGCAGCTTTCCCGGGACTAGCGCCTCGAGCACCGGGGAGCTGTTTTTT. This codes for CASSFPGTSASSTGELFF.

This clonotype was detected only a few times. V gene TRBV20-1 combines with J gene TRBJ1-5; no reliable D call. This CDR3 spans 15 amino acids. Germline CDR1 reads DFQATT; CDR2 reads SNEGSKA (reference sequence). Trimming removed 0 bases from V and 6 bases from J, with 15 bases in between. As DNA, the CDR3 is TGCAGTGCTAGAGATCCGGGGTACGTGGGTCAGCCCCAGCATTTT. Translated, it gives CSARDPGYVGQPQHF.

V gene TRBV28 combines with J gene TRBJ2-4; maybe TRBD2 (5 bases). The germline V and J ends were trimmed by 5 bases and 0 bases, with 14 bases remaining between them. CDR1 is MDHEN and CDR2 is SYDVKM in the germline V gene. This CDR3 is 16 amino acids long. The CDR3 spells CASSDREALAKNIQYF. In DNA form, the CDR3 reads TGTGCCAGCAGTGACCGGGAAGCTCTAGCCAAAAACATTCAGTACTTC.

This clonotype turned up a few times. This chain connects TRBV7-2 to TRBJ1-1, with a tentative D call TRBD1 (6 bases). The CDR3 is 14 amino acids. Trimming took off 0 bases at V and 3 bases at J, with 8 bases between the two ends. Germline V lookup: CDR1 SGHTA, CDR2 FQGNSA. The DNA for the CDR3 is TGTGCCAGCAGCTTAGCAGACAGGTACACTGAAGCTTTCTTT. Protein product: CASSLADRYTEAFF.

The gene calls are TRBV5-1 and TRBJ2-1, with 10 bases matching TRBD2. This CDR3 contains 16 residues. V trimming: 3 bases; J trimming: 6 bases; junction bases outside the gene matches: 9. Germline V gene data show CDR1 as SGHRS and CDR2 as YFSETQ. The CDR3 is CASSSQGTSAFNEQFF. CDR3 nucleotides: TGCGCCAGCAGCTCCCAAGGGACTAGCGCGTTCAATGAGCAGTTCTTC.

This chain joins TRBV19 and TRBJ2-1, with 8 bases identical to TRBD2. This CDR3 is 16 amino acids long. From germline, CDR1 is LNHDA and CDR2 SQIVND (reference sequence). With V trimmed by 1 base and J by 9 bases, 11 bases remained unmatched. DNA for the CDR3: TGTGCCAGTAGTATAGGGTCGGGACTAGGATTGGTTGAGCAGTTCTTC. This encodes CASSIGSGLGLVEQFF.

This clonotype was counted many times. V usage is TRBV2 and J usage is TRBJ2-5, with 9 bases matching TRBD2. The CDR3 has 14 amino acids. V lost 3 bases, J lost 5 bases, and 4 bases stayed unmatched. Germline assignment: CDR1 SNHLY and CDR2 FYNNEI. The CDR3 region has the DNA TGTGCCAGCAGTGATGCGGGGGGGCCGGAGACCCAGTACTTC. It codes for CASSDAGGPETQYF.

This clonotype was seen a handful of times. The rearrangement links TRBV5-1 to TRBJ1-1; D uncertain. Germline lookup yields CDR1 SGHRS and CDR2 YFSETQ. V was trimmed by 5 bases and J by 1 base, leaving 15 bases between them. There are 15 residues in the CDR3. CDR3 nucleotides: TGCGCCAGCAGTTTAGCGGTGGCCCAGAACACTGAAGCTTTCTTT. Translation gives CASSLAVAQNTEAFF. Looking up the rest from reference TRBV5-1 and TRBJ1-1 gives the full variable domain: KAGVTQTPRYLIKTRGQQVTLSCSPISGHRSVSWYQQTPGQGLQFLFEYFSETQRNKGNFPGRFSGRQFSNSRSEMNVSTLELGDSALYLCASSLAVAQNTEAFFGQGTRLTVV.

The rearrangement uses TRBV20-1 and TRBJ2-3, with TRBD2 matching 10 bases. This CDR3 is built from 16 residues. Losses at the gene ends were 5 bases for V and 4 bases for J; bases not matched to a gene: 12. CDR1 and CDR2 (germline): DFQATT, SNEGSKA (reference sequence). CDR3 amino acids: CSAALNSGGSADTQYF. In DNA form, the CDR3 reads TGCAGTGCTGCTCTAAATAGCGGGGGGAGTGCAGATACGCAGTATTTT.

This clonotype was recorded a few times. The rearrangement links TRBV12-3 or TRBV12-4 to TRBJ1-1; D is undetermined. This CDR3 has 12 residues. With 2 bases removed from V and 4 bases from J, the gap between germline ends came to 5 bases. DNA for the CDR3: TGTGCCAGCAGTTTATTACCCACTGAAGCTTTCTTT. It yields the protein CASSLLPTEAFF.

This clonotype was counted only a few times. The genes are TRBV4-3 and TRBJ1-4; unclear D gene. From germline, CDR1 is LGHNA and CDR2 YSLEER. V lost 1 base to trimming and J lost 4 bases, with 7 bases between them. The CDR3 runs to 14 residues. CDR3 amino acids: CASSQALVNEKLFF. CDR3 bases: TGCGCCAGCAGCCAAGCCTTAGTTAATGAAAAACTGTTTTTT.

This chain connects TRBV7-3 to TRBJ2-3; no definite D call. The CDR3 length is 12 residues. Germline V gene sequence: CDR1 SGHTA, CDR2 FQGTGA. V was clipped by 5 bases and J by 2 bases, with 5 bases between them. This CDR3 is CASSISTDTQYF. The CDR3 region has the DNA TGTGCCAGCAGCATTTCCACAGATACGCAGTATTTT.